What follows describes a single T cell receptor (beta chain). Its antigen is unidentified. These data originate in a study of T cells in tumors after PD-1 blockade. Study-level findings and limits: Clonal replacement was seen across treatment, not between pre-treatment samples.

Clones were read by immunoSEQ multiplex PCR, and TCRdb kept only the in-frame ones, dropping some. The sample contains more than 8,000 clones, about 68% of which appear only once. Losses at the gene ends were 1 base for V and 8 bases for J; bases not matched to a gene: 9. The CDR3 contains 17 residues. Per germline, CDR1 LGHNA and CDR2 YNFKEQ. The sample in question was tumor tissue, obtained after anti-PD-1 treatment. This clonotype originated in a human donor with basal cell carcinoma. The rearrangement joins TRBV4-2 to TRBJ2-1; TRBD2 agrees at 12 bases. DNA for the CDR3: TGTGCCAGCAGCCAAGCTGTGCAGACTAGCGGGGGATATGAGCAGTTCTTC. Translated: CASSQAVQTSGGYEQFF.